These T cell receptor beta chains were read from a single sample in a study of shared clonotypes between healthy human individuals. TCRdb keeps only in-frame clones here, not all; method: immunoSEQ multiplex PCR. The sample contains about a million clones, about 70% of which appear only once. Sequencing was done on a sample of memory CD4+ T cells sorted from blood. Receptors originate from a man in his late teens or twenties in good health. CDR3s include the opening cysteine and the closing phenylalanine or tryptophan. Each record gives: CDR3 protein, CDR3 DNA, V gene, clone size, J gene, D gene. D genes are given only for firm matches. The listing skips clone size in some rows; elsewhere it reads once, few, many or a size class.

cdr3_aa: CASSGSTGELFF
cdr3_nt: TGTGCCAGCAGCGGATCTACCGGGGAGCTGTTTTTT
v_call: TRBV9
clone_size: .
j_call: TRBJ2-2
d_call: .

cdr3_aa: CASSQDWGIGRYTF
cdr3_nt: TGCGCCAGCAGCCAAGATTGGGGCATCGGGCGCTACACCTTC
v_call: TRBV4-3
clone_size: .
j_call: TRBJ1-2
d_call: .

cdr3_aa: CASSESRGAERKPQHF
cdr3_nt: TGTGCCAGCAGTGAAAGTCGGGGGGCAGAACGAAAGCCCCAGCATTTT
v_call: TRBV6-1
clone_size: .
j_call: TRBJ1-5
d_call: .

cdr3_aa: CASSLPGGVGDYGYTF
cdr3_nt: TGTGCCAGCAGTTTGCCGGGGGGCGTTGGGGACTATGGCTACACCTTC
v_call: TRBV28
clone_size: .
j_call: TRBJ1-2
d_call: .

cdr3_aa: CASREGSADTQYF
cdr3_nt: TGCGCCAGCAGGGAGGGGTCGGCAGATACGCAGTATTTT
v_call: TRBV5-1
clone_size: .
j_call: TRBJ2-3
d_call: .

cdr3_aa: CASSMGQDKNIQYF
cdr3_nt: TGCGCCAGCAGCATGGGACAGGACAAAAACATTCAGTACTTC
v_call: TRBV5-1
clone_size: few
j_call: TRBJ2-4
d_call: TRBD1

cdr3_aa: CASSSNEKLFF
cdr3_nt: TGTGCCAGCAGCTCGAATGAAAAACTGTTTTTT
v_call: TRBV5-6
clone_size: .
j_call: TRBJ1-4
d_call: .

cdr3_aa: CAWSVQWNTEAFF
cdr3_nt: TGTGCCTGGAGTGTACAATGGAACACTGAAGCTTTCTTT
v_call: TRBV30
clone_size: .
j_call: TRBJ1-1
d_call: .

cdr3_aa: CAWGVLKGQPQHF
cdr3_nt: TGTGCCTGGGGTGTACTAAAGGGTCAGCCCCAGCATTTT
v_call: TRBV30
clone_size: .
j_call: TRBJ1-5
d_call: .

cdr3_aa: CASSYPYREWGYTF
cdr3_nt: TGTGCCAGTAGTTATCCCTACAGGGAGTGGGGCTACACCTTC
v_call: TRBV19
clone_size: .
j_call: TRBJ1-2
d_call: .

cdr3_aa: CASKPGTATYEQYF
cdr3_nt: TGTGCCAGCAAACCCGGGACAGCAACCTACGAGCAGTACTTC
v_call: TRBV2
clone_size: .
j_call: TRBJ2-7
d_call: TRBD1

cdr3_aa: CASSLKTGKGTEAFF
cdr3_nt: TGTGCCAGCAGCTTAAAGACAGGGAAGGGCACTGAAGCTTTCTTT
v_call: TRBV5-4
clone_size: many
j_call: TRBJ1-1
d_call: TRBD1

cdr3_aa: CASSPRTSGSTDTQYF
cdr3_nt: TGTGCCAGCAGCCCCAGGACTAGCGGGAGCACAGATACGCAGTATTTT
v_call: TRBV5-4
clone_size: .
j_call: TRBJ2-3
d_call: TRBD2

cdr3_aa: CATSKGTFNEKLFF
cdr3_nt: TGTGCCACCTCCAAAGGGACCTTTAATGAAAAACTGTTTTTT
v_call: TRBV6-5
clone_size: .
j_call: TRBJ1-4
d_call: .

cdr3_aa: CASSKEYQPQHF
cdr3_nt: TGTGCCAGCAGTAAGGAATATCAGCCCCAGCATTTT
v_call: TRBV6-6
clone_size: .
j_call: TRBJ1-5
d_call: .

cdr3_aa: CASSWGRGTSTDTQYF
cdr3_nt: TGCGCCAGCAGCTGGGGGAGGGGAACTAGCACAGATACGCAGTATTTT
v_call: TRBV5-1
clone_size: many
j_call: TRBJ2-3
d_call: TRBD2

cdr3_aa: CASSFRTLGNQPQHF
cdr3_nt: TGTGCCAGCAGCTTTCGGACACTTGGCAATCAGCCCCAGCATTTT
v_call: TRBV5-6
clone_size: few
j_call: TRBJ1-5
d_call: .

cdr3_aa: CAISLTDATQETQYF
cdr3_nt: TGTGCCATCAGCTTGACTGATGCGACCCAAGAGACCCAGTACTTC
v_call: TRBV10-3
clone_size: .
j_call: TRBJ2-5
d_call: .

cdr3_aa: CAISEGSGGRALETQYF
cdr3_nt: TGTGCCATCAGTGAGGGGAGTGGCGGGAGGGCCCTGGAGACCCAGTACTTC
v_call: TRBV10-3
clone_size: .
j_call: TRBJ2-5
d_call: TRBD2

cdr3_aa: CASRPGQGANEQYF
cdr3_nt: TGTGCCAGCAGACCGGGACAGGGGGCTAACGAGCAGTACTTC
v_call: TRBV6-1
clone_size: few
j_call: TRBJ2-7
d_call: TRBD1

cdr3_aa: CASSLVEQYF
cdr3_nt: TGTGCCAGCAGCTTAGTGGAGCAGTACTTC
v_call: TRBV7-2
clone_size: .
j_call: TRBJ2-7
d_call: .

cdr3_aa: CASSPLVWVRAGELFF
cdr3_nt: TGCGCCAGCAGCCCTCTGGTTTGGGTCAGGGCCGGGGAGCTGTTTTTT
v_call: TRBV4-1
clone_size: .
j_call: TRBJ2-2
d_call: .

cdr3_aa: CAWSMEPTEAFF
cdr3_nt: TGTGCCTGGTCAATGGAGCCGACTGAAGCTTTCTTT
v_call: TRBV30
clone_size: .
j_call: TRBJ1-1
d_call: .

cdr3_aa: CASSPSGTGSNEQFF
cdr3_nt: TGTGCCAGCAGCCCAAGCGGGACAGGGAGCAATGAGCAGTTCTTC
v_call: TRBV5-4
clone_size: .
j_call: TRBJ2-1
d_call: TRBD1

cdr3_aa: CASSRGNGGTEAFF
cdr3_nt: TGTGCCAGCAGCCGGGGGAACGGGGGCACTGAAGCTTTCTTT
v_call: TRBV11-1
clone_size: few
j_call: TRBJ1-1
d_call: .

cdr3_aa: CASSKGQPNTEAFF
cdr3_nt: TGCGCCAGCAGCAAGGGACAGCCGAACACTGAAGCTTTCTTT
v_call: TRBV5-1
clone_size: .
j_call: TRBJ1-1
d_call: TRBD1

cdr3_aa: CASSSRARNEQFF
cdr3_nt: TGTGCCAGCAGCTCACGAGCTCGCAATGAGCAGTTCTTC
v_call: TRBV7-6
clone_size: .
j_call: TRBJ2-1
d_call: .

cdr3_aa: CASSLNRPGTQETQYF
cdr3_nt: TGTGCCAGCAGTTTAAATCGGCCGGGGACACAAGAGACCCAGTACTTC
v_call: TRBV27
clone_size: .
j_call: TRBJ2-5
d_call: .

cdr3_aa: CASRGGGYEKLFF
cdr3_nt: TGCGCCAGCAGGGGAGGGGGTTATGAAAAACTGTTTTTT
v_call: TRBV10-2
clone_size: .
j_call: TRBJ1-4
d_call: .

cdr3_aa: CAWSVGRWRETQYF
cdr3_nt: TGTGCCTGGAGTGTGGGAAGGTGGCGGGAGACCCAGTACTTC
v_call: TRBV30
clone_size: .
j_call: TRBJ2-5
d_call: .

cdr3_aa: CASNPGTSIGELFF
cdr3_nt: TGTGCCTCGAATCCCGGGACTAGTATCGGGGAGCTGTTTTTT
v_call: TRBV19
clone_size: .
j_call: TRBJ2-2
d_call: TRBD2

cdr3_aa: CASQDSPEETQYF
cdr3_nt: TGCGCCAGCCAAGACAGTCCCGAGGAGACCCAGTACTTC
v_call: TRBV5-1
clone_size: .
j_call: TRBJ2-5
d_call: .

cdr3_aa: CASRGGVLSQPQHF
cdr3_nt: TGTGCCAGTAGAGGGGGCGTATTAAGTCAGCCCCAGCATTTT
v_call: TRBV19
clone_size: .
j_call: TRBJ1-5
d_call: TRBD1

cdr3_aa: CASSQDRGTDTQYF
cdr3_nt: TGTGCCAGCAGTCAGGACAGGGGGACAGATACGCAGTATTTT
v_call: TRBV6-5
clone_size: once
j_call: TRBJ2-3
d_call: TRBD1

cdr3_aa: CASSFSQQGNYGYTF
cdr3_nt: TGTGCCAGCAGCTTTTCCCAACAGGGGAACTATGGCTACACCTTC
v_call: TRBV7-9
clone_size: .
j_call: TRBJ1-2
d_call: TRBD1

cdr3_aa: CASSYSQGPLNTEAFF
cdr3_nt: TGTGCCAGCAGTTACTCACAGGGGCCCCTAAACACTGAAGCTTTCTTT
v_call: TRBV6-5
clone_size: .
j_call: TRBJ1-1
d_call: TRBD1

cdr3_aa: CASSLRVGGTDTQYF
cdr3_nt: TGTGCCAGCAGCTTGAGGGTGGGGGGCACAGATACGCAGTATTTT
v_call: TRBV5-4
clone_size: .
j_call: TRBJ2-3
d_call: .

cdr3_aa: CAIRSTGPSGNTIYF
cdr3_nt: TGTGCCATCAGATCGACAGGGCCCTCTGGAAACACCATATATTTT
v_call: TRBV10-3
clone_size: .
j_call: TRBJ1-3
d_call: TRBD1

cdr3_aa: CASSQGAVETQYF
cdr3_nt: TGTGCCTCCTCGCAGGGGGCTGTGGAGACCCAGTACTTC
v_call: TRBV19
clone_size: .
j_call: TRBJ2-5
d_call: TRBD1

cdr3_aa: CASSAGYVGEQYF
cdr3_nt: TGCGCCAGCAGCGCAGGGTACGTGGGGGAGCAGTACTTC
v_call: TRBV5-1
clone_size: many
j_call: TRBJ2-7
d_call: .

cdr3_aa: CASSYDGQGVTEAFF
cdr3_nt: TGTGCCAGCAGTTACGACGGACAGGGGGTTACTGAAGCTTTCTTT
v_call: TRBV6-5
clone_size: .
j_call: TRBJ1-1
d_call: TRBD1

cdr3_aa: CASSSGQNTGELFF
cdr3_nt: TGCGCCAGCAGCTCGGGACAGAACACCGGGGAGCTGTTTTTT
v_call: TRBV5-1
clone_size: .
j_call: TRBJ2-2
d_call: .

cdr3_aa: CASQEEDRGYEQYF
cdr3_nt: TGTGCCAGTCAAGAAGAGGACAGGGGCTACGAGCAGTACTTC
v_call: TRBV2
clone_size: .
j_call: TRBJ2-7
d_call: TRBD1

cdr3_aa: CASSPSGAGVGEKLFF
cdr3_nt: TGCGCCAGCAGTCCCTCCGGGGCGGGAGTTGGTGAAAAACTGTTTTTT
v_call: TRBV23-1
clone_size: .
j_call: TRBJ1-4
d_call: .

cdr3_aa: CASSLGQGRPSLEAFF
cdr3_nt: TGTGCCAGCAGTCTCGGACAGGGAAGGCCCTCCCTGGAGGCTTTCTTT
v_call: TRBV28
clone_size: .
j_call: TRBJ1-1
d_call: TRBD1

cdr3_aa: CASSKREGYEQFF
cdr3_nt: TGCGCCAGCAGTAAGCGGGAGGGCTATGAGCAGTTCTTC
v_call: TRBV5-1
clone_size: .
j_call: TRBJ2-1
d_call: TRBD2

cdr3_aa: CAGTHDNEKLFF
cdr3_nt: TGTGCCGGTACACACGATAATGAAAAACTGTTTTTT
v_call: TRBV2
clone_size: .
j_call: TRBJ1-4
d_call: .

cdr3_aa: CALDRGVYNTEAFF
cdr3_nt: TGTGCCTTGGACAGGGGGGTTTATAACACTGAAGCTTTCTTT
v_call: TRBV30
clone_size: few
j_call: TRBJ1-1
d_call: TRBD1

cdr3_aa: CASSLSGYSTDTQYF
cdr3_nt: TGTGCCAGCAGTTTGAGCGGATATAGCACAGATACGCAGTATTTT
v_call: TRBV27
clone_size: .
j_call: TRBJ2-3
d_call: .

cdr3_aa: CAWSVPQGNQPQHF
cdr3_nt: TGTGCCTGGAGTGTACCGCAGGGGAATCAGCCCCAGCATTTT
v_call: TRBV30
clone_size: .
j_call: TRBJ1-5
d_call: .

cdr3_aa: CASSLREMGSGNTIYF
cdr3_nt: TGTGCCAGCAGCTTGCGGGAAATGGGCTCTGGAAACACCATATATTTT
v_call: TRBV5-5
clone_size: .
j_call: TRBJ1-3
d_call: .

cdr3_aa: CAWSFGGGSTEAFF
cdr3_nt: TGTGCCTGGAGTTTCGGGGGTGGTAGCACTGAAGCTTTCTTT
v_call: TRBV30
clone_size: .
j_call: TRBJ1-1
d_call: .

cdr3_aa: CASSFRSGWGTEAFF
cdr3_nt: TGTGCCAGCAGTTTTAGGTCCGGTTGGGGCACTGAAGCTTTCTTT
v_call: TRBV27
clone_size: .
j_call: TRBJ1-1
d_call: .

cdr3_aa: CASSLKSGVYEQYF
cdr3_nt: TGCGCCAGCAGCCTCAAAAGCGGGGTATACGAGCAGTACTTC
v_call: TRBV5-1
clone_size: .
j_call: TRBJ2-7
d_call: TRBD2

cdr3_aa: CASSRSGGLTGELFF
cdr3_nt: TGTGCCAGCAGTCGCAGCGGGGGGCTCACCGGGGAGCTGTTTTTT
v_call: TRBV27
clone_size: .
j_call: TRBJ2-2
d_call: TRBD2

cdr3_aa: CASSEGTENYEQYF
cdr3_nt: TGTGCCAGCAGCGAAGGGACAGAAAACTACGAGCAGTACTTC
v_call: TRBV7-9
clone_size: .
j_call: TRBJ2-7
d_call: TRBD1